A selection of T cell receptor beta chains follows, all from one sample in a study of monozygotic twins with cystic fibrosis. TCRdb keeps only in-frame clones here, not all; method: immunoSEQ multiplex PCR. Among tens of thousands of clones, about 80% were seen once, and the ten largest hold roughly 1.7%. Input material: blood. Receptors originate from a girl aged 2 to 10 with cystic fibrosis. The CDR3 runs from the conserved cysteine through the conserved F or W. D genes are given only for firm matches. Size values are once, few and many counts, or a class for expanded clones, and some rows have none.

v_call	j_call	d_call	clone_size	cdr3_aa	cdr3_nt
TRBV4-1	TRBJ1-3	TRBD1	NA	CASSQGTGAGNTIYF	TGCGCCAGCAGCCAAGGAACAGGGGCAGGAAACACCATATATTTT
TRBV19	TRBJ1-2	TRBD1	NA	CASSIMGTGVSGYTF	TGTGCCAGTAGTATAATGGGGACAGGGGTCTCTGGCTACACCTTC
TRBV5-1	TRBJ2-2	NA	NA	CASSYIPPNTGELFF	TGCGCCAGCAGCTACATCCCCCCGAACACCGGGGAGCTGTTTTTT
TRBV6-5	TRBJ2-7	TRBD1	NA	CASSSGPGGYEQYF	TGTGCCAGCAGTTCGGGACCAGGGGGCTACGAGCAGTACTTC
TRBV5-1	TRBJ1-2	NA	NA	CASSFTNYGYTF	TGCGCCAGCAGCTTCACTAACTATGGCTACACCTTC
TRBV14	TRBJ2-5	NA	NA	CASSQRLGARLQETQYF	TGTGCCAGCAGCCAAAGGCTAGGAGCGCGGCTGCAAGAGACCCAGTACTTC
TRBV19	TRBJ2-3	TRBD2	NA	CASSLRLAGEADTQYF	TGTGCCAGTAGTCTGAGACTAGCGGGGGAAGCAGATACGCAGTATTTT
TRBV6-1	TRBJ2-7	TRBD1	NA	CASSGTGGYEQYF	TGTGCCAGCAGTGGGACAGGGGGGTACGAGCAGTACTTC
TRBV6-1	TRBJ1-1	NA	NA	CASRGGGFSTEAFF	TGTGCCAGCAGAGGGGGAGGGTTTAGCACTGAAGCTTTCTTT
TRBV30	TRBJ1-5	TRBD1	NA	CAWSRQGNQPQHF	TGTGCCTGGAGCAGACAGGGGAACCAGCCCCAGCATTTT
TRBV4-2	TRBJ1-1	NA	NA	CASSQRRGGENTEAFF	TGTGCCAGCAGCCAAAGGAGGGGGGGCGAGAACACTGAAGCTTTCTTT
TRBV5-1	TRBJ2-2	NA	NA	CASSFPENTGELFF	TGCGCCAGCAGCTTCCCAGAAAACACCGGGGAGCTGTTTTTT
TRBV5-6	TRBJ2-3	NA	once	CASSYRVGTDTQYF	TGTGCCAGCAGCTATCGGGTGGGCACAGATACGCAGTATTTT
TRBV30	TRBJ2-1	TRBD1	NA	CAWSARQGNEQFF	TGTGCCTGGAGCGCAAGACAGGGCAATGAGCAGTTCTTC
TRBV11-2	TRBJ1-2	TRBD1	few	CASSGQGVIYGYTF	TGTGCCAGCAGCGGGCAGGGGGTTATCTATGGCTACACCTTC
TRBV30	TRBJ1-2	NA	NA	CAWSPNPASPYGYTF	TGTGCCTGGAGTCCCAATCCGGCGTCCCCCTATGGCTACACCTTC
TRBV4-2	TRBJ1-5	NA	NA	CASSQDARGLQPQHF	TGTGCCAGCAGCCAAGATGCAAGGGGATTACAGCCCCAGCATTTT
TRBV6-6	TRBJ2-1	TRBD2	NA	CASSPPGGGYNEQFF	TGTGCCAGCAGTCCCCCGGGCGGGGGCTACAATGAGCAGTTCTTC
TRBV29-1	TRBJ1-1	NA	NA	CSVEVWAANTEAFF	TGCAGCGTTGAAGTATGGGCAGCTAACACTGAAGCTTTCTTT
TRBV7-6	TRBJ2-7	NA	NA	CASTPRGDSYEQYF	TGTGCCAGCACCCCTAGGGGGGACTCCTACGAGCAGTACTTC
TRBV7-2	TRBJ2-4	NA	NA	CASTGAGAAKNIQYF	TGTGCCAGCACGGGGGCGGGTGCGGCCAAAAACATTCAGTACTTC
TRBV4-3	TRBJ2-1	TRBD2	NA	CASSQKLAGWYNEQFF	TGCGCCAGCAGCCAAAAACTAGCGGGGTGGTACAATGAGCAGTTCTTC
TRBV7-2	TRBJ2-1	NA	NA	CASSLGSGFYEQFF	TGTGCCAGCAGCTTAGGATCTGGGTTTTATGAGCAGTTCTTC
TRBV10-1	TRBJ1-1	NA	few	CASSGTFGFITEAFF	TGCGCCAGCAGTGGGACATTTGGGTTTATCACTGAAGCTTTCTTT
TRBV27	TRBJ1-2	NA	once	CASSFLERRGYTF	TGTGCCAGCAGTTTCTTAGAACGACGGGGCTACACCTTC
TRBV27	TRBJ1-5	TRBD1	NA	CASSFGQAPRWPQHF	TGTGCCAGCAGTTTCGGACAGGCCCCTCGGTGGCCCCAGCATTTT
TRBV19	TRBJ1-2	NA	few	CASMRGYTF	TGTGCCAGTATGAGGGGCTACACCTTC
TRBV18	TRBJ1-2	NA	few	CASSPRGTYGYTF	TGTGCCAGCTCACCACGGGGCACCTATGGCTACACCTTC
TRBV5-1	TRBJ2-7	TRBD2	NA	CASSSGRGDPYEQYF	TGCGCCAGCAGCTCAGGCCGGGGGGACCCCTACGAGCAGTACTTC
TRBV5-6	TRBJ2-5	NA	NA	CASSSWGGRIETQYF	TGTGCCAGCAGCTCATGGGGGGGCCGGATAGAGACCCAGTACTTC
TRBV19	TRBJ2-2	NA	NA	CASEQGRTGELFF	TGTGCCAGTGAACAGGGACGTACCGGGGAGCTGTTTTTT
TRBV11-2	TRBJ1-3	NA	few	CASSLAGSSGNTIYF	TGTGCCAGCAGCTTAGCGGGGAGCTCTGGAAACACCATATATTTT